The next 13 T cell receptor beta chains were all read from a single sample in a study of blood T cell repertoires in COVID-19. The assay was immunoSEQ multiplex PCR, and TCRdb's table has in-frame clones only and misses some. The data show about 270,000 clones, about 89% seen once. Sequences were obtained from PBMCs or T cells enriched from blood (not recorded which). Source of these receptors: a woman younger than 30 who had recovered from COVID-19.

The gene calls are TRBV7-8 and TRBJ2-1; D possibly corresponds to TRBD1 (6 bases). CDR1 SGHVS and CDR2 FQNEAQ come from the germline V gene. CDR3 length: 17 amino acids. The germline V and J ends were trimmed by 4 bases and 4 bases, with 20 bases remaining between them. In DNA form, the CDR3 reads TGTGCCAGCAGCTCCCAACAGGGCCAAGGCATATACAATGAGCAGTTCTTC. This sequence encodes CASSSQQGQGIYNEQFF.

The chain couples TRBV7-2 to TRBJ2-2; 7 bases are shared with TRBD1. Losses at the gene ends were 5 bases for V and 0 bases for J; bases not matched to a gene: 3. From germline, CDR1 is SGHTA and CDR2 FQGNSA. The CDR3 length is 15 residues. The CDR3 sequence: CASSAGTANTGELFF. For the CDR3, the DNA is TGTGCCAGCAGCGCCGGGACAGCGAACACCGGGGAGCTGTTTTTT.

The V gene is TRBV27, the J gene TRBJ2-3, with 12 bases aligning to TRBD2. Trimming took 5 bases from V and 7 from J; bases not matched to a gene: 22. The V gene's germline CDR1 is MNHEY and CDR2 SMNVEV (reference sequence). This CDR3 has 20 residues. The chain's CDR3 is CASSPTGQGLSGLAGNTQYF. Written as DNA, the CDR3 is TGTGCCAGCAGTCCAACGGGACAGGGGCTTTCTGGACTAGCGGGGAATACGCAGTATTTT.

This chain links TRBV28 with TRBJ1-4, with 8 nucleotides matching TRBD1. The V gene end was trimmed by 9 bases and the J gene end by 3 bases; junction bases not matched to a gene: 6. The CDR3 is 14 amino acids. CDR1 and CDR2 from the germline V gene are MDHEN and SYDVKM. The CDR3 DNA reads as TGTGCCAGACTACAGACAGGGGCTAATGAAAAACTGTTTTTT. Protein sequence: CARLQTGANEKLFF.

The chain has TRBV5-6 and TRBJ2-7; TRBD1 agrees at 8 bases. The CDR3 length is 15 residues. The V segment lost 2 bases and the J segment 2 bases; nucleotides outside the gene matches: 6. Germline V gives CDR1 SGHDT, CDR2 YYEEEE. The CDR3 DNA is TGTGCCAGCAGCTTCCCGGGACAGGTGCCCTACGAGCAGTACTTC. As protein: CASSFPGQVPYEQYF.

The chain links TRBV4-3 to TRBJ1-4, with D possibly being TRBD1 (5 bases). The V gene's germline CDR1 is LGHNA and CDR2 YSLEER. The CDR3 is 16 residues long. V lost 0 bases, J lost 4 bases, and 12 bases lay in between. The CDR3 spells CASSQDRGLGNEKLFF. CDR3 sequence (DNA): TGCGCCAGCAGCCAAGATAGGGGTTTGGGTAATGAAAAACTGTTTTTT.

This clone came up once. The V and J genes are TRBV6-5 and TRBJ1-2, with D unclear. The CDR3 loop spans 14 amino acids. Germline CDR1 reads MNHEY; CDR2 reads SVGAGI. The V gene lost 4 bases and the J gene lost 4 bases, with 13 bases spanning the gap. CDR3 bases: TGTGCCAGCAGTTCCTTCGACAAAGGCTATGGCTACACCTTC. As protein: CASSSFDKGYGYTF.

The chain carries TRBV7-9 and TRBJ2-7; D gene unclear. Germline CDR1 is SEHNR and CDR2 is FQNEAQ (reference sequence). V was shortened by 1 base and J by 5 bases, with 9 bases between the two germline ends. There are 13 residues in the CDR3. The CDR3 sequence: CASSLDTVDEQYF. The CDR3 coding sequence is TGTGCCAGCAGCTTAGATACGGTGGACGAGCAGTACTTC.

The V gene is TRBV10-3, the J gene TRBJ2-7; TRBD2 matches at 8 bases. Germline CDR1 is ENHRY and CDR2 is SYGVKD. This CDR3 contains 13 residues. V lost 2 bases, J lost 3 bases, and 0 bases stayed unmatched. The CDR3 bases are TGTGCCATCAGTGAGACTAGCGGCTACGAGCAGTACTTC. Its protein is CAISETSGYEQYF.

The chain has TRBV5-1 and TRBJ2-5; TRBD2 is a possible D gene (5 bases). The V gene's germline CDR1 is SGHRS and CDR2 YFSETQ. Trimming shortened V by 4 bases and J by 2 bases, and 18 bases separated the two germline ends. CDR3 length: 16 amino acids. The CDR3 loop reads CASSSGNNILQETQYF. In nucleotides, the CDR3 is TGCGCCAGCAGCAGCGGTAACAACATACTTCAAGAGACCCAGTACTTC. Using reference TRBV5-1 and TRBJ2-5 for the parts outside the CDR3, the full variable domain is KAGVTQTPRYLIKTRGQQVTLSCSPISGHRSVSWYQQTPGQGLQFLFEYFSETQRNKGNFPGRFSGRQFSNSRSEMNVSTLELGDSALYLCASSSGNNILQETQYFGPGTRLLVL.

V gene TRBV3-1 (or the pseudogene TRBV3-2) combines with J gene TRBJ2-2, with 11 bases lining up with TRBD2. The CDR3 runs to 17 residues. From germline, CDR1 is LGHDT and CDR2 YNNKEL (reference sequence). Unmatched junction bases numbered 7, after V lost 1 base and J lost 6 bases. CDR3: CASSQVLRTSGSGELFF. The CDR3 DNA reads TGTGCCAGCAGCCAAGTTCTCCGGACTAGCGGGTCCGGGGAGCTGTTTTTT.

Only one count was recorded for this clone. V is TRBV19 and J is TRBJ1-1; 7 bases are shared with TRBD1. The CDR3 consists of 15 residues. After removal of 0 bases from V and 1 base from J, the junction contained 2 bases not matched to a gene. Germline CDR1 LNHDA, CDR2 SQIVND (reference sequence). The CDR3 sequence is CASSIEGQQNTEAFF. The CDR3 DNA reads as TGTGCCAGTAGTATAGAGGGACAGCAGAACACTGAAGCTTTCTTT.

The chain links TRBV11-3 to TRBJ1-1; 8 bases line up with TRBD1. Losses at the gene ends were 0 bases for V and 3 bases for J; bases not matched to a gene: 15. Germline V CDR1 and CDR2: SGHNT, YENEEA. This CDR3 contains 19 residues. This CDR3 reads CASSLEPGGDLLRDTEAFF. CDR3 nucleotides: TGTGCCAGCAGCTTAGAACCAGGGGGCGATCTCTTAAGGGACACTGAAGCTTTCTTT.